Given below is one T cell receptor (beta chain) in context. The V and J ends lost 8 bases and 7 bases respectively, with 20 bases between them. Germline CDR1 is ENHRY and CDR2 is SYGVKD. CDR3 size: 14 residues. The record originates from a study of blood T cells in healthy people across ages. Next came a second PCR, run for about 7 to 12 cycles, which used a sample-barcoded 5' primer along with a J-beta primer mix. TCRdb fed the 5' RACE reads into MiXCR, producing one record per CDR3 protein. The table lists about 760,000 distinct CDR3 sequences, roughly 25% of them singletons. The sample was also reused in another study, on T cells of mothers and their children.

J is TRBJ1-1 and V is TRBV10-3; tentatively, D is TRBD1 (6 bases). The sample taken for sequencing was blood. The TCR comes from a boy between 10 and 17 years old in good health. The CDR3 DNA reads TGTGCCATCTTATCACAGGGCGGGTCCGGTGAAGCTTTCTTT. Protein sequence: CAILSQGGSGEAFF.